This T cell receptor beta chain emerged from a study of cytomegalovirus exposure and HLA in healthy donors. This CDR3 spans 16 amino acids. The V segment lost 5 bases and the J segment 4 bases; nucleotides outside the gene matches: 7. The germline CDR1 and CDR2 sequences are MNHNY and SVGAGI (reference sequence). Findings and limits, study-wide: TCR beta sequences reportedly predicted most subjects' HLA-A and HLA-B alleles accurately. In a later analysis, HLA-C alleles had the fewest associated TCRs, DRB1 alleles the most. The authors later found HLA-associated TCR beta chains more clonally expanded than equally common others.

About this clone itself: What it binds is unknown.

In the PCR, 60 Vbeta and 13 Jbeta primers were used. TCRdb keeps only in-frame clones here, not all; method: immunoSEQ multiplex PCR. The table records approximately 130,000 clones, about 81% of them present only once. This TCR was sampled from a woman in her thirties or forties in good health and CMV-seropositive. The V call is TRBV6-6, the J call TRBJ2-1; TRBD2 matches 11 bases. The source material was PBMCs. The CDR3 is CASSAGTSGYYNEQFF. As DNA, the CDR3 is TGTGCCAGCAGTGCGGGGACTAGCGGTTATTACAATGAGCAGTTCTTC.